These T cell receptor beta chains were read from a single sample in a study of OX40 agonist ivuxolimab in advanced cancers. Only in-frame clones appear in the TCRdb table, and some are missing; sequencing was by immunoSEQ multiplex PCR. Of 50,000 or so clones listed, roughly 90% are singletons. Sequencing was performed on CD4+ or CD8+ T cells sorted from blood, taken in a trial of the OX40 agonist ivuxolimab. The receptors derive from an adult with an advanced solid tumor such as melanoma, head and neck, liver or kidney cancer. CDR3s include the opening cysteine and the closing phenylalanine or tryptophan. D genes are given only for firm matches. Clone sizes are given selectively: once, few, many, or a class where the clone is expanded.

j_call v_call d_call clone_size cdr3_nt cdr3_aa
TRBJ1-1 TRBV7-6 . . TGTGCCAGTGGGCAGCCGAACACTGAAGCTTTCTTT CASGQPNTEAFF
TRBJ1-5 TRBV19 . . TGTGCCAGTAGTATAGTCGGGGACAGCAATCAGCCCCAGCATTTT CASSIVGDSNQPQHF
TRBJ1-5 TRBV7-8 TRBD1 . TGTGCCAGCAGCAAGGGGGCGCCCAATCAGCCCCAGCATTTT CASSKGAPNQPQHF
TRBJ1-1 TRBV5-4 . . TGTGCCAGCAGCTTGGGTACGGTTGAAGCTTTCTTT CASSLGTVEAFF
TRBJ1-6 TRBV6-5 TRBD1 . TGTGCCAGCAGTTACCCCCCAGGGGGGCGAAATTCACCCCTCCACTTT CASSYPPGGRNSPLHF
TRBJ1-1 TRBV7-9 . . TGTGCCGGATTACAGGGGAACACTGAAGCTTTCTTT CAGLQGNTEAFF
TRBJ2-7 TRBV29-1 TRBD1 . TGCAGCGTTTCCCCGGGGACAGGGACCTACGAGCAGTACTTC CSVSPGTGTYEQYF
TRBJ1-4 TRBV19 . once TGTGCCAGTAGTGGGACTGACTCAACCGAAAAACTGTTTTTT CASSGTDSTEKLFF
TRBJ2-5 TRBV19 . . TGTGCCAGTAGTCCCCGGGACGGACAAGAGACCCAGTACTTC CASSPRDGQETQYF
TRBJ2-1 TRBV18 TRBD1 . TGTGCCAGCTCACCAAGCAGACCAGGGGGCTGGGACAATGAGCAGTTCTTC CASSPSRPGGWDNEQFF
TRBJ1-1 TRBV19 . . TGTGCCAGTAACCTAGGGGGGAACACTGAAGCTTTCTTT CASNLGGNTEAFF
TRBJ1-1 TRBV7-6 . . TGTGCCAGCAGCACCCAACAGGCTCCGAACACTGAAGCTTTCTTT CASSTQQAPNTEAFF
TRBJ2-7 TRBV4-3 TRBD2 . TGCGCCAGCAGCCAAGAAGCGGGGGGGTACTACGAGCAGTACTTC CASSQEAGGYYEQYF
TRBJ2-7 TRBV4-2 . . TGTGCCAGCAGTACATGGACAGAGATAACCTACGAGCAGTACTTC CASSTWTEITYEQYF
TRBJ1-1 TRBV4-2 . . TGTGCCAGCAGCCAAGATCCTGGTGAGCGTACTGAAGCTTTCTTT CASSQDPGERTEAFF
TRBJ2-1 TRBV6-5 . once TGTGCCAGCAGTTCCCACCTCTCGGATAAGGAGCAGTTCTTC CASSSHLSDKEQFF
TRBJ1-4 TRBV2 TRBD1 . TGTGCCAGCGGCCGCCCAGACGAGGGGGCGGGAGGTTTTGCGTCTAATGAAAAACTGTTTTTT CASGRPDEGAGGFASNEKLFF
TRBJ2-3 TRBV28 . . TGTGCCAGCAGTTTTAGGCTGGGCATTGATACGCAGTATTTT CASSFRLGIDTQYF
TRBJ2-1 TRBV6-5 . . TGTGCCAGCAGTCTGGACTTCAATGAGCAGTTCTTC CASSLDFNEQFF
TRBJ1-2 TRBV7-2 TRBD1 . TGTGCCAGCAGCTCAGGGGGACAGAGACTCCCCTATGGCTACACCTTC CASSSGGQRLPYGYTF
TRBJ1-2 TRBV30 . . TGTGCCTCTCCCCGCAGCTTCTATGGCTACACCTTC CASPRSFYGYTF
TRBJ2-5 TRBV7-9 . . TGTGCCAGCAGCTTAGCGGTTGGGGCCCAAGAGACCCAGTACTTC CASSLAVGAQETQYF
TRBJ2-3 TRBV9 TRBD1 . TGTGCCAGCAGCGGAGGGACAGGGTTCGGTACAGATACGCAGTATTTT CASSGGTGFGTDTQYF
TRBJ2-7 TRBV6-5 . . TGTGCCAGCAGTACACAGGGCAACGAGCAGTACTTC CASSTQGNEQYF
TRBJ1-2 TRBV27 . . TGTGCCAGCAGCCTAAACAGGGCCACTAACTATGGCTACACCTTC CASSLNRATNYGYTF
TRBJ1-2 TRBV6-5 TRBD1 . TGTGCCAGCAGTTACTCCGCGGGACAGGGGAAGAATGGCTACACCTTC CASSYSAGQGKNGYTF
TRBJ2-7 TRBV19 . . TGTGCCAGTACCCGGGGGCCGCGGTACGAGCAGTACTTC CASTRGPRYEQYF
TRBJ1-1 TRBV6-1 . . TGTGCCAGCACCCAAGCGGGGGGTCTTGAAGCTTTCTTT CASTQAGGLEAFF
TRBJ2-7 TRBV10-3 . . TGTGCCATCAGCGACCCCGACACGGCCTACGAGCAGTACTTC CAISDPDTAYEQYF
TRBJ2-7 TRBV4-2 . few TGTGCCAGCAGCCCGAGTTTGGACGAGCAGTACTTC CASSPSLDEQYF
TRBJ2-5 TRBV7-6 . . TGTGCCAGCAGCTTAGAGGTTGCAGGGGAAGAGACCCAGTACTTC CASSLEVAGEETQYF
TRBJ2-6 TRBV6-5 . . TGTGCCAGCAGTTACGGGAATGCAGGGGCCAACGTCCTGACTTTC CASSYGNAGANVLTF
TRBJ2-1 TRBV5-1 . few TGCGCCAGCAGCTCCGGACAAGGCAATGAGCAGTTCTTC CASSSGQGNEQFF
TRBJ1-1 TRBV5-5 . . TGTGCCAGCAGCCCGTCAGTCAGGCGAGCTTTCTTT CASSPSVRRAFF
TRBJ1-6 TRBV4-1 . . TGCGCCAGCAGCCAAGAATTCACGGAATATAATTCACCCCTCCACTTT CASSQEFTEYNSPLHF
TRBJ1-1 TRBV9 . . TGTGCCAGCAGCGTAGAGACAAACACTGAAGCTTTCTTT CASSVETNTEAFF
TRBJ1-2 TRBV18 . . TGTGCCAGCTCACCAAATGGGGGGCAGCATGGCTACACCTTC CASSPNGGQHGYTF
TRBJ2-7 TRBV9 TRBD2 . TGTGCCAGCAGCGTAGGCCTAGCGGGAGTAACCTCCTACGAGCAGTACTTC CASSVGLAGVTSYEQYF
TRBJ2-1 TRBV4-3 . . TGCGCCAGCAGCCAAGATGCAGTGCGGAGGAGTGAGCAGTTCTTC CASSQDAVRRSEQFF
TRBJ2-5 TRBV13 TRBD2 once TGTGCCAGCAGCTTACGGGAGCGGGAGACCCCGTACCAAGAGACCCAGTACTTC CASSLRERETPYQETQYF
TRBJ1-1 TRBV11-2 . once TGTGCCAGCAGCCGAGGATACCGGGCCCCAGCTTTCTTT CASSRGYRAPAFF
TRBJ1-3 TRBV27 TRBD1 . TGTGCCAGCAGTCCCGCCTACAGGGGGCACTCCCTAATATATTTT CASSPAYRGHSLIYF
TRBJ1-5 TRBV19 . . TGTGCCAGTAGCTGGGGAGACAATCAGCCCCAGCATTTT CASSWGDNQPQHF
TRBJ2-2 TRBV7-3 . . TGTGCCAGCAGCTTTGGGCCAAATGATTCCGGGGAGCTGTTTTTT CASSFGPNDSGELFF
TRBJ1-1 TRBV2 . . TGTGCCAGCTTTTTCTTAGGGCCTGAAGCTTTCTTT CASFFLGPEAFF
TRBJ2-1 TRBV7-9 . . TGTGCCAGCAGCTCATCCGTTGGGGCAGGGGCCCACAATGAGCAGTTCTTC CASSSSVGAGAHNEQFF
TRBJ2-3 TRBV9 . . TGTGCCAGCACCGACCGACAGATAGATACGCAGTATTTT CASTDRQIDTQYF